This T cell receptor (beta chain) derives from a study of T-cell memory formation after mild COVID-19. Germline CDR1 reads LGHNA; CDR2 reads YNFKEQ. The CDR3 consists of 13 residues. V was clipped by 1 base and J by 5 bases, with 7 bases between them. TCRdb reprocessed the 5' RACE reads with MiXCR, giving one entry per CDR3 protein. This table holds approximately 350,000 distinct CDR3 sequences, around 27% found once. This clonotype was counted only a few times. Its antigen is currently unknown. Points from the study as a whole: CD4+ contracting clones were found mainly in CM and EM, and CD8+ ones in EMRA.

This sequence originates from an adult woman who had mild COVID-19 (a few samples of this study predate the infection). Cell type and time point are not known. This chain joins TRBV4-2 and TRBJ2-3; D is possibly TRBD1 or TRBD2 (5 bases each). Sequences were obtained from PBMCs or a T cell subset sorted from them (not recorded which). This chain's CDR3 is CASSQAGLDTQYF. CDR3 bases: TGTGCCAGCAGCCAAGCGGGGCTAGATACGCAGTATTTT.